This entry concerns a single T cell receptor beta chain. The entry originates in a study of blood T cell repertoires in COVID-19. About the study: Both acute and convalescent COVID-19 samples were obtained from the United States, Italy and Spain. The analysed material was cDNA or gDNA that came from T cells, B-cell-depleted T cells, or PBMCs.

CDR1 is LNHDA and CDR2 is SQIVND in the germline V gene (reference sequence). The V and J ends lost 11 bases and 3 bases respectively, with 22 bases between them. The CDR3 length is 15 residues. Under the authors' procedure: Reference gene primer amplification yielded estimated nucleated cell counts. Clones were read by immunoSEQ multiplex PCR, and TCRdb kept only the in-frame ones, dropping some. V and J calls and clone size are given by that table; D and trimming were obtained from the DNA. The sample consists of 50,000 to 65,000 clones, around 87% of them appearing once. V is TRBV19 and J is TRBJ1-1; perhaps TRBD1 as D (5 bases). The sequenced material came from peripheral blood. This sequence originates from a human donor in a cohort sampled during active COVID-19. The CDR3 DNA reads as TGTGCCTCCAGCCCAGGGCCCCAGGGCTACACTGAAGCTTTCTTT. It is translated as CASSPGPQGYTEAFF.